What follows is one T cell receptor (beta chain) and its context. The data were taken from a study of blood T cell repertoires in COVID-19. As for the study in general: Specimens from acute and convalescent COVID-19 originated in the United States, Italy and Spain.

In the authors' workflow: Amplifying reference gene primers gave estimates of nucleated cell counts. Repertoires were generated with immunoSEQ multiplex PCR, while TCRdb's copy carries only in-frame clones and drops some. The V and J calls and clone size are taken from that table; D and trimming were inferred from the DNA. The table includes around 110,000 clones, about two thirds detected once. Germline-derived CDR1 and CDR2 are MNHEY and SVGAGI. This CDR3 is built from 13 residues. V was cut by 5 bases and J by 8 bases, with 15 bases left in between. The sequenced sample consisted of peripheral blood. This chain joins TRBV6-5 and TRBJ1-2, with D unclear. This TCR derives from a human donor with acute or convalescent COVID-19. The donor label of this sample is uncertain. CDR3 amino acids: CASSMTFIGGYTF. CDR3 bases: TGTGCCAGCAGTATGACCTTTATCGGGGGCTACACCTTC.